This T cell receptor (beta chain) was sequenced in a study of T cells in tuberculosis. Study-wide background: This South African cohort compared adolescents with or without latent tuberculosis against adults with active tuberculosis.

In germline, CDR1 is MGHRA, CDR2 YSYEKL. The CDR3 consists of 18 residues. Trimming cost V 0 bases and J 7 bases; bases outside gene matches: 13. Assay used: immunoSEQ multiplex PCR; TCRdb lists only in-frame clones, some missing. The data show about 35,000 clones, 93% seen once. To note about this clone: What it binds is not known.

The time point was: new active TB diagnosis, blood taken before or within 7 days of starting treatment. The study's findings and limits: Smaller distances to GMM-specific TCRs suggested their expansion in active tuberculosis.

This specimen consisted of PBMCs, obtained at tuberculosis diagnosis. The chain couples TRBV4-1 to TRBJ2-1; 9 positions agree with TRBD2. The clonotype originates from an adult with tuberculosis. CDR3 sequence reads: CASSQEGGFLAGRNEQFF. Written as DNA, the CDR3 is TGCGCCAGCAGCCAAGAGGGGGGGTTCCTAGCGGGGCGGAATGAGCAGTTCTTC.